A single sample gave rise to the 16 T cell receptor beta chains below, sequenced in a study of early T cells in non-severe SARS-CoV-2 infection. MiXCR, run by TCRdb on the 5' RACE reads, gives a single entry per CDR3 protein. Counted here are 60,000 to 70,000 distinct CDR3 sequences, roughly 10% occurring once; the ten biggest clones make up around 3.5%. The sequenced sample was whole blood. All receptors derive from an adult who was a healthcare worker with PCR-confirmed SARS-CoV-2 infection or an uninfected control (not recorded which).

This clonotype was seen a few times. This chain joins TRBV20-1 and TRBJ2-7, with TRBD1 matching 8 bases. With V trimmed by 7 bases and J by 1 base, 3 bases remained unmatched. CDR3 length equals 12 residues. Germline CDR1 and CDR2: DFQATT and SNEGSKA (reference sequence). DNA for the CDR3: TGCAGTGGGACAGGGCGGTCCTACGAGCAGTACTTC. Its protein product is CSGTGRSYEQYF.

This clonotype was found many times. V is TRBV28 and J is TRBJ2-1; TRBD2 matches at 11 bases. This CDR3 is 15 amino acids long. The junction had 4 bases not matched to a gene; V was cut back by 6 bases and J by 3 bases. Germline V gene data show CDR1 as MDHEN and CDR2 as SYDVKM. The CDR3 DNA reads as TGTGCCAGCAGCGAGACTAGCGGGATCTACAATGAGCAGTTCTTC. Protein product: CASSETSGIYNEQFF.

Many counts were recorded for this clonotype. This chain joins TRBV6-5 and TRBJ2-1, with 15 bases fitting TRBD2. The trim removed 5 bases at V and 6 bases at J, leaving 14 bases unmatched. This CDR3 comprises 19 residues. CDR1 and CDR2 from the germline V gene are MNHEY and SVGAGI. In DNA form, the CDR3 reads TGTGCCAGCAGTCGCCCCGGGACTAGCGGGAGGCGAATCCCCAATGAGCAGTTCTTC. Translated, it gives CASSRPGTSGRRIPNEQFF.

At least ten counts were recorded for this clonotype. The chain carries TRBV20-1 and TRBJ2-1; 7 nucleotides match TRBD1. The CDR3 runs to 16 residues. V dropped 0 bases and J dropped 4; count of bases not matched to a gene: 9. From germline, CDR1 is DFQATT and CDR2 SNEGSKA (reference sequence). This chain's CDR3 is CSARDLNRGGYNEQFF. CDR3 in DNA: TGCAGTGCTAGAGATCTAAACAGGGGTGGATACAATGAGCAGTTCTTC.

The genes are TRBV4-2 and TRBJ1-4; tentatively, D is TRBD1 (5 bases). The CDR3 covers 14 residues. CDR1 LGHNA and CDR2 YNFKEQ come from the germline V gene. V was clipped by 1 base and J by 7 bases, with 10 bases between them. The CDR3 region is CASSQGRQLEKLFF. The CDR3 DNA follows: TGTGCCAGCAGCCAAGGAAGACAGCTTGAAAAACTGTTTTTT.

CDR3 region: CSVARGLYNEQFF. CDR3 coding DNA: TGCAGCGTTGCTAGGGGACTCTACAATGAGCAGTTCTTC. J is TRBJ2-1 and V is TRBV29-1; a possible D gene is TRBD2 (6 bases). The CDR3 is 13 amino acids. Deletions cut 4 bases from V and 3 bases from J, with 10 bases between. Germline lookup yields CDR1 SQVTM and CDR2 ANQGSEA.

The CDR3 is CSAIRDAYEQYF. The CDR3 region has the DNA TGCAGTGCTATCCGGGACGCCTACGAGCAGTACTTC. The rearrangement uses TRBV20-1 and TRBJ2-7; TRBD1 or TRBD2 may be the D gene (5 bases each). Trimming pared 4 bases from V and 2 bases from J, leaving 9 bases between. This CDR3 contains 12 residues. Per the germline V gene, CDR1 is DFQATT and CDR2 is SNEGSKA (reference sequence).

This clonotype occurred a few times. The chain recombines TRBV2 with TRBJ2-1; TRBD2 is a possible D gene (6 bases). The CDR3 covers 16 residues. Trimming removed 6 bases from V and 0 bases from J, with 15 bases in between. Germline V gives CDR1 SNHLY, CDR2 FYNNEI. The CDR3 bases are TGTGCCAGCAGCTTAACCGGGACTGTCTCCTACAATGAGCAGTTCTTC. Translated, it gives CASSLTGTVSYNEQFF.

This clonotype was observed at least ten times. As DNA, the CDR3 is TGCAGTGCGTCCAGGACTAGCGGGTTACAAGAGACCCAGTACTTC. Protein: CSASRTSGLQETQYF. The V call is TRBV20-1, the J call TRBJ2-5, with 11 nucleotides matching TRBD2. The trim removed 6 bases at V and 2 bases at J, leaving 8 bases unmatched. The CDR3 is 15 residues long. CDR1 is DFQATT and CDR2 is SNEGSKA in the germline V gene (reference sequence).

The chain joins TRBV4-1 to TRBJ2-3; TRBD1 matches at 7 bases. V was clipped by 3 bases and J by 3 bases; unmatched bases: 12. The germline CDR1 and CDR2 sequences are MGHRA and YSYEKL. The CDR3 loop spans 17 amino acids. CDR3 sequence reads: CASSQTRTRGRTDTQYF. CDR3 DNA sequence: TGCGCCAGCAGCCAGACACGAACGAGGGGGCGAACAGATACGCAGTATTTT.

This clonotype was recorded at least ten times. This chain uses TRBV9 with TRBJ1-1, with a possible D match to TRBD1 (5 bases). With 3 bases removed from V and 5 bases from J, the gap between germline ends came to 11 bases. Germline-derived CDR1 and CDR2 are SGDLS and YYNGEE. The CDR3 is 13 amino acids. CDR3 protein: CASSETGGTEAFF. The CDR3 nucleotides read TGTGCCAGCAGCGAAACGGGGGGAACTGAAGCTTTCTTT.

This clonotype was counted at least ten times. The chain carries TRBV5-1 and TRBJ2-3; D might be TRBD1 (6 bases). In germline, CDR1 is SGHRS, CDR2 YFSETQ. The CDR3 is 14 residues long. With 0 bases removed from V and 5 bases from J, the gap between germline ends came to 10 bases. In nucleotides, the CDR3 is TGCGCCAGCAGCTTGGGAACAGGGAGAGATACGCAGTATTTT. Protein: CASSLGTGRDTQYF.

This clonotype was counted only a few times. The chain uses TRBV5-4 and TRBJ2-7, with D tentatively TRBD1 (6 bases). The germline V gene encodes CDR1 SGHNT and CDR2 YYREEE (reference sequence). Trimming took 4 bases from V and 3 from J, leaving 14 bases between them. The CDR3 length is 14 residues. The CDR3 nucleotides are TGTGCCAGCAGCGAAACAGGGAAAGACTACGAGCAGTACTTC. This gives the protein CASSETGKDYEQYF.

This clonotype turned up a few times. The CDR3 coding sequence is TGCAGTGCTAGAGTTCGGAGAAGCTTAGGGCAGTTCTTC. This codes for CSARVRRSLGQFF. V usage is TRBV20-1 and J usage is TRBJ2-1; D gene uncertain. CDR3 length: 13 residues. CDR1 is DFQATT and CDR2 is SNEGSKA in the germline V gene (reference sequence). The germline V and J ends were trimmed by 1 base and 12 bases, with 16 bases remaining between them.

This clonotype was found many times. The chain recombines TRBV7-6 with TRBJ2-7; possibly TRBD2 for D (5 bases). Trimming removed 1 base at V and 0 bases at J, with 10 bases between. The CDR3 totals 15 residues. Germline CDR1 is SGHVS and CDR2 is FNYEAQ. The CDR3 DNA reads TGTGCCAGCAGCTTAGAATTGGGGAGCTCCTACGAGCAGTACTTC. Translation: CASSLELGSSYEQYF.

This clonotype was counted ten times or more. The rearrangement joins TRBV2 to TRBJ2-1; no clear D. The V and J ends lost 2 bases and 2 bases respectively, with 13 bases between them. Germline V CDR1 and CDR2: SNHLY, FYNNEI. The CDR3 sequence is 16 residues long. CDR3 in DNA: TGTGCCAGCAGTGAAACGTTCGGTCTAGCCTACAATGAGCAGTTCTTC. The encoded protein is CASSETFGLAYNEQFF.